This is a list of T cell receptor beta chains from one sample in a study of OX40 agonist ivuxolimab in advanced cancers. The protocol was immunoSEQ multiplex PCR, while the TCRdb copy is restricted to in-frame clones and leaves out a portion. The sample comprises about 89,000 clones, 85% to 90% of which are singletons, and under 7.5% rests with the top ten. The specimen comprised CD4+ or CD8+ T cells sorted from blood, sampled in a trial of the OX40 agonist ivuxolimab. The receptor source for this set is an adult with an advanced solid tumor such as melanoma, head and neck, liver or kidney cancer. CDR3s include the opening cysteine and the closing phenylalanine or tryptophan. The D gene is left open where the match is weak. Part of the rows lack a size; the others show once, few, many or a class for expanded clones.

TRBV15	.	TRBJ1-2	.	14	TGTGCCACCAGCAGAGTGGACAGAGCTTATGGCTACACCTTC	CATSRVDRAYGYTF
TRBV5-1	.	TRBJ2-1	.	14	TGCGCCAGCAGCCCGGGACACACCTACAATGAGCAGTTCTTC	CASSPGHTYNEQFF
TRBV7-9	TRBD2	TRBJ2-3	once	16	TGTGCCAGCAGCCCTGGGTTAGCGGGGGACGCAGATACGCAGTATTTT	CASSPGLAGDADTQYF
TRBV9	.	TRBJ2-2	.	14	TGTGCCAGCAGCGTAGTAAGTGGCACCGGGGAGCTGTTTTTT	CASSVVSGTGELFF
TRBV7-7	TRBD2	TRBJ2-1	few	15	TGTGCTAGCAGCTTAGAACTAGCGGGGTTCAATGAGCAGTTCTTC	CASSLELAGFNEQFF
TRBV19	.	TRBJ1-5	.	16	TGTGCCAGTAGTATTGCCCCGATGGGGCGCAATCAGCCCCAGCATTTT	CASSIAPMGRNQPQHF
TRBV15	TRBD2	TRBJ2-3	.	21	TGTGCCACCAGCAGAGAGACAGCTCTTCGTCTAGCGGGGGGCCAAGCAGATACGCAGTATTTT	CATSRETALRLAGGQADTQYF
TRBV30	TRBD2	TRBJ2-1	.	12	TGTGGAGCGGGGGGGCCCTACAATGAGCAGTTCTTC	CGAGGPYNEQFF
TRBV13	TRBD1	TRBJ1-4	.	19	TGTGCCAGCAGCTCCTTAGGTGGACAGGTTCCCCACAGGAGGGAAAAACTGTTTTTT	CASSSLGGQVPHRREKLFF
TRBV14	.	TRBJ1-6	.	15	TGTGCCAGCAGCCAAGGCACAGCCCTCACTTCACCCCTCCACTTT	CASSQGTALTSPLHF
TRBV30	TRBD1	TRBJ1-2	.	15	TGTGCCTGGAGCGCAGGGAACAGGGGACGGGCTGGCTACACCTTC	CAWSAGNRGRAGYTF
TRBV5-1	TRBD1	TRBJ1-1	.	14	TGCGCCAGCAGCTTTACAGGGGTGAACACTGAAGCTTTCTTT	CASSFTGVNTEAFF
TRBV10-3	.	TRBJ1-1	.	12	TGTGCCATCAGTGAGATGAACACTGAAGCTTTCTTT	CAISEMNTEAFF
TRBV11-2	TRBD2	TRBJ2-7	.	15	TGTGCCAGCACCACCGGGGGTAGCGGGGGTTACGAGCAGTACTTC	CASTTGGSGGYEQYF
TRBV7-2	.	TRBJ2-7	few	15	TGTGCCAGCAGTTCAAGGGGGACGCAGTCCTACGAGCAGTACTTC	CASSSRGTQSYEQYF
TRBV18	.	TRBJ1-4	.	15	TGTGCCAGCTCACCACCTCCCGGGGTGAATGAAAAACTGTTTTTT	CASSPPPGVNEKLFF
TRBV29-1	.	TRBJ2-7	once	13	TGCAGCGTTGAAAAGACAGGCGAAGGCGAGCAGTACTTC	CSVEKTGEGEQYF
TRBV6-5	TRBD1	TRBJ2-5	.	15	TGTGCCAGCAGTTACCCGGGACAGGGGCAAGAGACCCAGTACTTC	CASSYPGQGQETQYF
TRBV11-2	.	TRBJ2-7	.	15	TGTGCCAGCAGCTTCCCCCTTATATTTGACTACGAGCAGTACTTC	CASSFPLIFDYEQYF
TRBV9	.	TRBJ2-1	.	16	TGTGCCAGCAGCGTGGAGATGGGGGTGGGCTACAATGAGCAGTTCTTC	CASSVEMGVGYNEQFF
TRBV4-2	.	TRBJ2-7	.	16	TGTGCCAGCAGCCGAGAAGACGGAATGACCGCCTACGAGCAGTACTTC	CASSREDGMTAYEQYF
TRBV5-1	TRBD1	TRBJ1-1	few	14	TGCGCCAGCCGACAGGGGGCAAGAGAGACTGAAGCTTTCTTT	CASRQGARETEAFF
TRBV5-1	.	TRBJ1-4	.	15	TGCGCCAGCAGCACGCGGACAGCAACTAATGAAAAACTGTTTTTT	CASSTRTATNEKLFF
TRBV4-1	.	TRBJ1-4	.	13	TGCGCCAGCAGCCTCACAGGGACTGAAAAACTGTTTTTT	CASSLTGTEKLFF
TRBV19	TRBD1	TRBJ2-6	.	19	TGTGCCAGTAGTCCGCTAGCCCCCGGGACAGCCTCTGGGGCCAACGTCCTGACTTTC	CASSPLAPGTASGANVLTF
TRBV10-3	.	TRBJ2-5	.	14	TGTGCCATCAGTTCGGCCCCAGGAGGAGAGACCCAGTACTTC	CAISSAPGGETQYF
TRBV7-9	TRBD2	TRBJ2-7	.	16	TGTGCCAGCAGCAACCAGAACCCCCGGGAGGGCTACGAGCAGTACTTC	CASSNQNPREGYEQYF
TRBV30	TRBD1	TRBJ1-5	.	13	TGTGCCTGGGGGGACAGGGTTAATCAGCCCCAGCATTTT	CAWGDRVNQPQHF
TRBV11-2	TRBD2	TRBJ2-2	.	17	TGTGCCAGCAGCCTACCTAGCGGGGGGTACGTCACCGGGGAGCTGTTTTTT	CASSLPSGGYVTGELFF
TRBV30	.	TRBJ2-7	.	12	TGTGCCTGGAGTCCCAAATTCTACGAGCAGTACTTC	CAWSPKFYEQYF
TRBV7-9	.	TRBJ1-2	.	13	TGTGCCAGCAGCTTAGGGGGTTCTCATGGCTACACCTTC	CASSLGGSHGYTF
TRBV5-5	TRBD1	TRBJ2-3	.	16	TGTGCCAGCAGCTCAGACAGGGTCCTAAGCACAGATACGCAGTATTTT	CASSSDRVLSTDTQYF
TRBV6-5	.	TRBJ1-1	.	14	TGTGCCAGCAGTTACTCGGGGGCGAACACTGAAGCTTTCTTT	CASSYSGANTEAFF
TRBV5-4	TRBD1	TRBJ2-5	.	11	TGTGCCAGCAGCTCAGGGGGGACCCAGTACTTC	CASSSGGTQYF
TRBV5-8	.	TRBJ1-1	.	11	TGTGCCAGCAGCTTGACAGGAAGGTTTTTCTTT	CASSLTGRFFF
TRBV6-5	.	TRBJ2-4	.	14	TGTGCCAGCAGTTTCTTGGGGGACGAAAACATTCAGTACTTC	CASSFLGDENIQYF
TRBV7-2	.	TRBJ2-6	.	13	TGTGCCAGCAGCTTACCTGGGGCCAACGTCCTGACTTTC	CASSLPGANVLTF
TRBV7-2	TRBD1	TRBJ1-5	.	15	TGTGCCAGCAGCAGACTAGGGACAGGGAATCAGCCCCAGCATTTT	CASSRLGTGNQPQHF
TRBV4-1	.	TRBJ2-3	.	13	TGCGCCAGCAGCCAAGTAGAACTAGAGGCGCAGTATTTT	CASSQVELEAQYF
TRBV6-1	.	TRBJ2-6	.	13	TGTGCTGGCGAGCTCTCTGGGGCCAACGTCCTGACTTTC	CAGELSGANVLTF
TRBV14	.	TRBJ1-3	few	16	TGTGCCAGCAGCCAAGAACACGCGTCTGTCGGAAACACCATATATTTT	CASSQEHASVGNTIYF
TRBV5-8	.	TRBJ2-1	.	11	TGTGCCAGCAGCTTGAGTTATCGGCAGTTCTTC	CASSLSYRQFF
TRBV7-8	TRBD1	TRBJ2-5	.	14	TGTGCCAGCAGCTTCCAGACAGGGGGGAGTGCCCAGTACTTC	CASSFQTGGSAQYF
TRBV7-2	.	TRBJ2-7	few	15	TGTGCCAGCAGCTTAGGGGTGGCGGGGACATACGAGCAGTACTTC	CASSLGVAGTYEQYF
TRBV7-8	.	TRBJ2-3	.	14	TGTGCCAGCAGCTCACGGTCGAGCCAGGATACGCAGTATTTT	CASSSRSSQDTQYF
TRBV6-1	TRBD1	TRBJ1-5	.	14	TGTGCCAGCAGTGAGGACAGGACTTATCAGCCCCAGCATTTT	CASSEDRTYQPQHF
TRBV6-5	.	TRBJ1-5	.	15	TGTGCCAGCAGACGGACAGCGGGAGGCAATCAGCCCCAGCATTTT	CASRRTAGGNQPQHF